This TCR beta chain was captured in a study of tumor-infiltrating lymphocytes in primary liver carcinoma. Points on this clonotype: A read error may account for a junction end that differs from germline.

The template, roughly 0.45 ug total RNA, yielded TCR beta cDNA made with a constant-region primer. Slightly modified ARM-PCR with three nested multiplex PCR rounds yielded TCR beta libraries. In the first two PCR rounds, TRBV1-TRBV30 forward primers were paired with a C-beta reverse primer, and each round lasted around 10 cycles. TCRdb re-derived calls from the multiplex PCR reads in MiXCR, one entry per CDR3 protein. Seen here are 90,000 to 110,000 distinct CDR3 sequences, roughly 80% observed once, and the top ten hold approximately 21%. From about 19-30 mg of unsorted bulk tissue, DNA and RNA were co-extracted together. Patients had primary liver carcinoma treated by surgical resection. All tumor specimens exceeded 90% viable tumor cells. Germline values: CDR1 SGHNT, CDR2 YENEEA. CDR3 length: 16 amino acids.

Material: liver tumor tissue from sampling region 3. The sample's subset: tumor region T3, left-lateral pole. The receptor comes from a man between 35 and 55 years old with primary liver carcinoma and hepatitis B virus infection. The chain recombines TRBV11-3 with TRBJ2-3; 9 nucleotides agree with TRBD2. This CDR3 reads CVSSGSQAGGMDTQYF. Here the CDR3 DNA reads TGTGTCAGCAGCGGCAGCCAGGCGGGAGGGATGGATACGCAGTATTTT.